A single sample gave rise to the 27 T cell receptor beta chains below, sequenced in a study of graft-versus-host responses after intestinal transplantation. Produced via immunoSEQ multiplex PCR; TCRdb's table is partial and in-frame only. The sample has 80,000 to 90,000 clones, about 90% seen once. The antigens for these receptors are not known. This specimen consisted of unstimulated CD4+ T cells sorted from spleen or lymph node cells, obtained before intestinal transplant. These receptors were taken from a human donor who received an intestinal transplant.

The CDR3 protein is CASGQGLPEAFF. As DNA, the CDR3 is TGTGCCAGCGGACAGGGGCTCCCTGAAGCTTTCTTT. This rearrangement joins TRBV2 to TRBJ1-1; TRBD1 matches 9 bases. CDR1 and CDR2 (germline): SNHLY, FYNNEI. This CDR3 region has 12 residues. After removal of 8 bases from V and 6 bases from J, the junction contained 4 bases not matched to a gene.

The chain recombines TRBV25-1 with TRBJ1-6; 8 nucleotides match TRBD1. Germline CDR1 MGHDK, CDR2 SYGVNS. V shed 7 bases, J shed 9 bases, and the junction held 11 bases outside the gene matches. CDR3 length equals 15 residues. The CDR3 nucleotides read TGTGCCAGCACCATCTCAGGGGGCCTAGTTTCACCCCTCCACTTT. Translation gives CASTISGGLVSPLHF.

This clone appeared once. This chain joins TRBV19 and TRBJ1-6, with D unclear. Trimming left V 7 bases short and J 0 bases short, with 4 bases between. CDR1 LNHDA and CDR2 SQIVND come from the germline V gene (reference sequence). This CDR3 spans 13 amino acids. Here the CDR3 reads CASKSSYNSPLHF. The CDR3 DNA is TGTGCCAGTAAGAGCTCCTATAATTCACCCCTCCACTTT.

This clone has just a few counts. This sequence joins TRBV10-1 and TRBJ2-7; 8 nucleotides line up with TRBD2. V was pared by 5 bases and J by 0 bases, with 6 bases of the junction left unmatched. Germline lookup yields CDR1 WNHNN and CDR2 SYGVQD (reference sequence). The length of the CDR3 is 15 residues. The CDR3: CASSREGLGSYEQYF. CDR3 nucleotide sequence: TGCGCCAGCAGTCGGGAGGGACTGGGCTCCTACGAGCAGTACTTC.

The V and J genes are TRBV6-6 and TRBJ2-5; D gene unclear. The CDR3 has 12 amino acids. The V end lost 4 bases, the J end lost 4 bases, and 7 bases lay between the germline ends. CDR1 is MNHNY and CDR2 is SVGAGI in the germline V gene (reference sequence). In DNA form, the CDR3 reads TGTGCCAGCAGTTCCATCGGAGAGACCCAGTACTTC. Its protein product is CASSSIGETQYF.

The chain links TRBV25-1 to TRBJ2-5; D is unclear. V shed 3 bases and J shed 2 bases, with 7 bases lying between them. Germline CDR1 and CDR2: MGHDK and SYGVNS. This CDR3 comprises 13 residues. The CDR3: CASSEGSQETQYF. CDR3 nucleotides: TGTGCCAGCAGTGAGGGCTCACAAGAGACCCAGTACTTC.

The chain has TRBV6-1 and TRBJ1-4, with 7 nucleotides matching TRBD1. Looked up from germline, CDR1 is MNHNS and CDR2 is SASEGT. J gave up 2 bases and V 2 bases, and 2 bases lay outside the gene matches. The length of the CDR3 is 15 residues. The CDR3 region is CASSEMGQTNEKLFF. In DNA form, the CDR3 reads TGTGCCAGCAGTGAAATGGGACAGACTAATGAAAAACTGTTTTTT.

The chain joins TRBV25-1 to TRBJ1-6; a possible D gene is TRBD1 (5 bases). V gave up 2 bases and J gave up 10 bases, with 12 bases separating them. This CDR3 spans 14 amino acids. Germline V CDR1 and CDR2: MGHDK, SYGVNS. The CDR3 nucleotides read TGTGCCAGCAGTGAAGCCAGGGATGGGTCACCCCTCCACTTT. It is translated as CASSEARDGSPLHF.

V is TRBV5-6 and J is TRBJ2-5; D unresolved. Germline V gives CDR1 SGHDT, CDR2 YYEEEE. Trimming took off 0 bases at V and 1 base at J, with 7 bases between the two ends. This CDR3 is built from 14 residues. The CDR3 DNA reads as TGTGCCAGCAGCTTGGAGGCTAGCCAAGAGACCCAGTACTTC. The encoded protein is CASSLEASQETQYF.

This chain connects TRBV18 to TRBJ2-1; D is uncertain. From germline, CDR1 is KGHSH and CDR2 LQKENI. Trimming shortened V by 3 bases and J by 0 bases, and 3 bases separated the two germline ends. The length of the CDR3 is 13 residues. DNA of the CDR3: TGTGCCAGCTCACCTAACTCCTACAATGAGCAGTTCTTC. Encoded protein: CASSPNSYNEQFF.

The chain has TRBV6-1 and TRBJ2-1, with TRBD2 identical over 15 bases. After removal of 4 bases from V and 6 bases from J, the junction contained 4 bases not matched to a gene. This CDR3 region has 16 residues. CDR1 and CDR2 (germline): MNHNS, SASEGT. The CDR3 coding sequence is TGTGCCAGCAGTGCGCGGACTAGCGGGGGGGGCAATGAGCAGTTCTTC. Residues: CASSARTSGGGNEQFF.

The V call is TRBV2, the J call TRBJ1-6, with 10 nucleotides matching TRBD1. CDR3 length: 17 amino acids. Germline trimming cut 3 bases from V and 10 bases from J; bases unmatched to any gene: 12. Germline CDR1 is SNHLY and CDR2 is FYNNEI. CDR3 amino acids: CASSDLDPGTGESPLHF. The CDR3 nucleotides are TGTGCCAGCAGTGACCTCGACCCGGGGACAGGGGAATCACCCCTCCACTTT. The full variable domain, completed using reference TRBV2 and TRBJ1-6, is EPEVTQTPSHQVTQMGQEVILRCVPISNHLYFYWYRQILGQKVEFLVSFYNNEISEKSEIFDDQFSVERPDGSNFTLKIRSTKLEDSAMYFCASSDLDPGTGESPLHFGNGTRLTVT.

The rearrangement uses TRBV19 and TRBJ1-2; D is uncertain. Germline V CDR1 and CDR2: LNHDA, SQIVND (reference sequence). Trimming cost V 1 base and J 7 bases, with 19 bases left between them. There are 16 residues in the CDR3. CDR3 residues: CASSIGGATPASGYTF. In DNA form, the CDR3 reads TGTGCCAGTAGTATAGGAGGCGCAACTCCCGCCAGTGGCTACACCTTC. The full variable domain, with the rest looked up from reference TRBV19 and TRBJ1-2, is DGGITQSPKYLFRKEGQNVTLSCEQNLNHDAMYWYRQDPGQGLRLIYYSQIVNDFQKGDIAEGYSVSREKKESFPLTVTSAQKNPTAFYLCASSIGGATPASGYTFGSGTRLTVV.

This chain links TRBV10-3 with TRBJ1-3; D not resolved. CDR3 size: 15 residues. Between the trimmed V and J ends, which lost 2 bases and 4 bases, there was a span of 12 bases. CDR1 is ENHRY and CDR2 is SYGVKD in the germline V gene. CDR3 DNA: TGTGCCATCAGTGAGGGCGGCTCGGTAGGAAACACCATATATTTT. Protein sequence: CAISEGGSVGNTIYF.

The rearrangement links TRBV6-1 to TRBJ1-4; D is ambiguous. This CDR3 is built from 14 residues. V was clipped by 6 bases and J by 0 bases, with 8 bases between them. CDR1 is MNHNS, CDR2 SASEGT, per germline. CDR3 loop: CASSPVPTNEKLFF. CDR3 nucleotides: TGTGCCAGCAGCCCAGTGCCAACTAATGAAAAACTGTTTTTT.

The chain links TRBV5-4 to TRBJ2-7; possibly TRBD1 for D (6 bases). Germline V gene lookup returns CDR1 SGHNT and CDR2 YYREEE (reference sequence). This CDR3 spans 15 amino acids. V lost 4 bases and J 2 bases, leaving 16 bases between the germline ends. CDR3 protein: CASSPGAGPPYEQYF. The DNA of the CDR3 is TGTGCCAGCAGCCCAGGGGCAGGGCCACCCTACGAGCAGTACTTC.

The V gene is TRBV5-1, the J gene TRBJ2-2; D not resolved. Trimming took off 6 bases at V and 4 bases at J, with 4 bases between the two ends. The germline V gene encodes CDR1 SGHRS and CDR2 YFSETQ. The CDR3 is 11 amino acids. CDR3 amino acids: CASKLTGELFF. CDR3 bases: TGCGCCAGCAAGCTCACCGGGGAGCTGTTTTTT.

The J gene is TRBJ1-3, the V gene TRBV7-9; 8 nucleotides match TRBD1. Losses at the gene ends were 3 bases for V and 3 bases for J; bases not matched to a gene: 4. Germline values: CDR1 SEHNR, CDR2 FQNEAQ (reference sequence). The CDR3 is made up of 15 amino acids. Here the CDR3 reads CASSFATGVGNTIYF. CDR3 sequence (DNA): TGTGCCAGCAGCTTCGCGACAGGGGTTGGAAACACCATATATTTT.

This chain's CDR3 is CASSFGGSADTQYF. The CDR3 DNA follows: TGTGCCAGCAGTTTTGGGGGCTCGGCAGATACGCAGTATTTT. The genes are TRBV27 and TRBJ2-3, with D maybe TRBD1 (6 bases). In germline, CDR1 is MNHEY, CDR2 SMNVEV (reference sequence). Deletions cut 3 bases from V and 4 bases from J, with 11 bases between. The CDR3 loop spans 14 amino acids.

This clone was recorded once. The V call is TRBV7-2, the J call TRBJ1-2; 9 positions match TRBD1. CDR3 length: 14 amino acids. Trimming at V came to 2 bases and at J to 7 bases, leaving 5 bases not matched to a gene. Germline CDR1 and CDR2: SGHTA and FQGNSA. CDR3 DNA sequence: TGTGCCAGCAGCTTATCACAGGGGGCGGGTGGCTACACCTTC. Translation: CASSLSQGAGGYTF.

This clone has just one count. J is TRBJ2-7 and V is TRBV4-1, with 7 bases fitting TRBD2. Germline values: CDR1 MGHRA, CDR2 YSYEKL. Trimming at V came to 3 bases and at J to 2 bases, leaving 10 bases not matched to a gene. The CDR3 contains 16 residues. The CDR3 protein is CASSHPPGREPYEQYF. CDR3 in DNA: TGCGCCAGCAGCCACCCCCCGGGGAGGGAGCCCTACGAGCAGTACTTC.

The CDR3 nucleotides are TGTGCCAGCTCACCGGACAGTAGAGACACTGAAGCTTTCTTT. Translation: CASSPDSRDTEAFF. The chain is built from TRBV18 and TRBJ1-1; D is possibly TRBD1 (6 bases). V was trimmed by 3 bases and J by 3 bases, leaving 11 bases between them. The CDR3 is 14 amino acids. Germline CDR1 and CDR2: KGHSH and LQKENI.

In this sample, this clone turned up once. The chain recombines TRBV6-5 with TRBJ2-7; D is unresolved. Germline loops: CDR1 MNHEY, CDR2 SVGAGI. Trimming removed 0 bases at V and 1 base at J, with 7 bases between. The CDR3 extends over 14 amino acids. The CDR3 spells CASSYSSWSYEQYF. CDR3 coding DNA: TGTGCCAGCAGTTACTCTAGTTGGTCCTACGAGCAGTACTTC.

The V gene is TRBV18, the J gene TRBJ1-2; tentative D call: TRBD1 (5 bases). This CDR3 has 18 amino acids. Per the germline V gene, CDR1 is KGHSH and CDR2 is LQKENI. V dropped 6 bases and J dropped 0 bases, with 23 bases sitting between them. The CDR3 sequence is CASSSTGPQHLANYGYTF. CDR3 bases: TGTGCCAGCTCCAGCACAGGCCCCCAACATCTAGCTAACTATGGCTACACCTTC.

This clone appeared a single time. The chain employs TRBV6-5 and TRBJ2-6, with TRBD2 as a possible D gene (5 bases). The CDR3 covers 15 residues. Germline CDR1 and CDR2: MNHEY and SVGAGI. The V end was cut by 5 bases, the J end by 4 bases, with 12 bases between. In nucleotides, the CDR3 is TGTGCCAGCAGTCGAGAGGGTTCCGGGGCCAACGTCCTGACTTTC. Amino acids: CASSREGSGANVLTF.

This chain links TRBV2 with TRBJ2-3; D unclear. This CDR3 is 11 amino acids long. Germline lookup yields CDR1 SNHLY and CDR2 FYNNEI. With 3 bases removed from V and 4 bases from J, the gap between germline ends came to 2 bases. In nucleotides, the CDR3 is TGTGCCAGCAGTGACGCAGATACGCAGTATTTT. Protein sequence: CASSDADTQYF.

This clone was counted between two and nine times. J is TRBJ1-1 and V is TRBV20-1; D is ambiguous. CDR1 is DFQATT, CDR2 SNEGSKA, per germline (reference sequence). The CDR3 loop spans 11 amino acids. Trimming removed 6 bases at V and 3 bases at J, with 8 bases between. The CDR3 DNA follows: TGCAGTGCCCCAGAAGACACTGAAGCTTTCTTT. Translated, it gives CSAPEDTEAFF.